Sequencing of this T cell receptor (beta chain) was carried out in a study of CD8 T cells in ankylosing spondylitis. General study points: Characteristic of ankylosing spondylitis blood, it appeared, was a TCR beta motif comprising roughly 8 highly homologous variants. Matched ankylosing spondylitis synovial fluid reportedly contained a significantly enriched population of disease-linked clones. Several of the motif variants were reported before in synovial fluid and blood from reactive arthritis.

TCR beta libraries were made by quantitative 5'-RACE with molecular barcodes. TCRdb processed the 5' RACE reads anew with MiXCR; each CDR3 protein has one entry. The table records 200,000 to 300,000 distinct CDR3 sequences, 8.6% of them present only once. The length of the CDR3 is 15 residues. CDR1 and CDR2 (germline): MNHEY, SMNVEV (reference sequence). V was trimmed by 3 bases and J by 0 bases, leaving 6 bases between them. Worth noting for this clonotype: Antigen: not known.

Sequenced sample: blood, either unsorted or a sorted T cell fraction (not recorded which). The sequence came from a male donor with ankylosing spondylitis or in good health (not recorded which). This sequence joins TRBV27 and TRBJ2-6, with D unclear. As DNA, the CDR3 is TGTGCCAGCAGTTTTCTTTCCTCTGGGGCCAACGTCCTGACTTTC. Its translation is CASSFLSSGANVLTF.